This T cell receptor (beta chain) was captured in a study of identical twins (dated by TCRdb to the mid-2010s). Study-wide context: TCR alpha and beta repertoires from monozygotic twins, unrelated adults of various ages and cord blood were deep-sequenced to test whether fetal clonotypes persist. To rule out contamination, replicate twin experiments were performed at different times with different library preparation protocols. General conclusions and limits of the study: Abundant cord blood beta clonotypes carried fewer insertions; young adult naive repertoires showed a weaker similar trend, while memory repertoires showed none. Out-of-frame TCR alpha sharing in monozygotic twins was systematically underestimated by recombination models, whereas sharing between unrelated individuals was in agreement with the recombination models. Compared with coincidental sharing between unrelated individuals, an excess of low generation-probability sequences was observed among out-of-frame TCR alpha sequences shared between twins. A weaker excess of twin sharing was found in beta out-of-frame sequences because the signal-to-noise ratio was lowered by fewer shared sequences. Because the same donors could not be followed over many years, conclusions were based on cross-sectional statistical analysis. Zero-insertion analyses could be partly confounded by invariant T cells such as MAIT and iNKT, though diverse VJ usage argued against such confounding for most clonotypes.

Library preparation used 5' RACE. The listed sequencing device is Illumina HiSeq 2000. Template switching added a universal primer binding site, and the final cDNA carried a unique molecular identifier that allowed TCR cDNA molecules to be counted accurately. First-strand cDNA for TCR alpha and beta chains was synthesized from specific primers in the conserved constant-segment region. To control for contamination, every cDNA library was double barcoded, receiving both a SMART-Mk sample barcode and Illumina barcodes. TruSeq adapter sequences and Illumina sample barcodes were added in two successive PCR steps. The TCR alpha and beta cDNA libraries were sequenced on the Illumina HiSeq platform using custom primers. In the source study's methods: Unique molecular identifiers were extracted from raw reads with MiGEC, and CDR3 positions were determined with MiXCR. Recombination models were inferred per individual with the repgenHMM and IGoR tools using an EM algorithm. The analysis of shared clonotypes was done with the tcR package in R, with sharing normalized by the product of cloneset sizes. Out-of-frame nonproductive sequences were analyzed to study raw recombination free of thymic and clonal selection effects. TCRdb reprocessed the public reads (quality trimming at Q25 with fastp, clone calling with MiXCR) and kept in-frame beta chains. Rows with one shared CDR3 protein collapse into an entry with the most common genes and DNA. Here the V and J calls rest on TCRdb's processing, not on the authors' analysis. This sample holds approximately 590,000 distinct CDR3 sequences; more than 9% were observed only once. The top ten clonotypes cover more than 2.5% of the sample.

This clonotype showed up just a few times. This clone's antigen is unknown. No base-level quality is on record; no much larger clone is a single base apart. Looking up the germline V gene yields CDR1 MNHNS and CDR2 SASEGT. The junction shows trimming of 6 bases on V and 0 bases on J, plus 14 bases between the germline ends. The CDR3 numbers 15 residues from cysteine through phenylalanine. This entry keeps only the CDR3 DNA: 45 bases, framed from base 1. Every donor in the study was a healthy Caucasian. The twin cohort consisted of three pairs of female monozygotic twins, all aged roughly 18 to 29 years. Peripheral blood mononuclear cells were used as the source from which RNA for TCR libraries was isolated. These sequences were also reported in another study, on yellow fever vaccine responses in identical twins. The second study's paper adds: According to the authors, in identical twins the way T cells responded to vaccination appeared partly convergent and partly personalized. In the study, vaccine-responding T cell clones were precisely tracked in identical twins.

Material for sequencing was PBMCs. This clonotype was obtained from a woman between 18 and 29 years old in good health. The chain is assembled from TRBV6-1 and TRBJ1-1; no D gene can be assigned with confidence. This receptor carries the CDR3 CASSLYKTMNTEAFF. The DNA reads as follows: TGTGCCAGCAGCCTCTACAAAACCATGAACACTGAAGCTTTCTTT.